This TCR beta chain comes out of a study of identical twins. Note on this clonotype: Its matching antigen is unknown.

Unique molecular identifiers were present on the cDNA, and a universal primer site came from template switching. TCRdb used MiXCR to reprocess the 5' RACE reads, holding one entry per CDR3 protein. The table includes roughly 280,000 distinct CDR3 sequences, more than 8% detected once. Study observations and caveats: In cord blood, abundant beta clonotypes had fewer insertions; memory showed no trend.

This sample also appeared in a second study, on yellow fever vaccine responses in identical twins.

Source material: CD8+ T cells sorted from blood. This receptor was obtained from a woman between 18 and 29 years old in good health.

For the CDR3, the DNA is TGTGCCACCAGCAGCCCGGGACTGTCCTACAATGAGCAGTTCTTC. Translated, it gives CATSSPGLSYNEQFF. The V and J genes are TRBV15 and TRBJ2-1, with D possibly TRBD2 on 6 matching bases. Germline-derived CDR1 and CDR2 are LNHNV and YYDKDF (reference sequence). The V gene lost 3 bases and the J gene lost 1 base, with 10 bases spanning the gap. CDR3 size: 15 residues.